A selection of T cell receptor beta chains follows, all from one sample in a study of Graves' ophthalmopathy and Graves' hyperthyroidism. MiXCR was run by TCRdb on the multiplex PCR reads, yielding one entry per CDR3 protein. This sample has 660,000 or so distinct CDR3 sequences, with 35% to 50% found just once. The source material was peripheral blood. All receptors come from an adult man with Graves' ophthalmopathy. Each CDR3 is given with its conserved first and last residue. The D gene is left open where the match is weak. Clone size, where shown, is once, few, many, or a class for clones that have expanded.

cdr3_length clone_size d_call j_call v_call cdr3_aa cdr3_nt
12 many - TRBJ1-2 TRBV19 CASNHRNYGYTF TGTGCCAGTAATCACAGAAACTATGGCTACACCTTC
11 many - TRBJ1-1 TRBV7-9 CASSKHGEAFF TGTGCCAGCAGCAAGCACGGAGAAGCTTTCTTT
12 many - TRBJ1-3 TRBV7-2 CASSQNRDTIYF TGTGCCAGCAGCCAAAACCGGGACACCATATATTTT
17 few - TRBJ1-5 TRBV19 CASSFGGGGKDNQPQHF TGTGCCAGTAGTTTCGGGGGGGGGGGTAAGGACAATCAGCCCCAGCATTTT
13 - - TRBJ2-7 TRBV6-2/TRBV6-3 CASTLGPGYEQYF TGTGCCAGCACCCTGGGGCCGGGCTACGAGCAGTACTTC
16 - - TRBJ1-1 TRBV12-3/TRBV12-4 CASSPKEGRRDTEAFF TGTGCCAGCAGTCCCAAGGAGGGGCGGAGGGACACTGAAGCTTTCTTT
18 - TRBD2 TRBJ2-5 TRBV7-9 CASSPGGGLAGERETQYF TGTGCCAGCAGCCCTGGGGGTGGACTAGCGGGGGAGAGAGAGACCCAGTACTTC
16 - TRBD1 TRBJ2-2 TRBV6-1 CASSERGQRNTGELFF TGTGCCAGCAGTGAACGGGGACAGAGGAACACCGGGGAGCTGTTTTTT
16 - - TRBJ2-3 TRBV7-6 CASSPRGDYLTDTQYF TGTGCCAGCAGCCCAAGAGGTGACTACCTCACAGATACGCAGTATTTT
11 - TRBD1 TRBJ1-2 TRBV29-1 CSVVGDRGYTF TGCAGCGTGGTGGGGGACAGGGGGTACACCTTC
12 - - TRBJ2-1 TRBV2 CASSVEHGEQFF TGTGCCAGCAGTGTAGAACATGGTGAGCAGTTCTTC
15 - TRBD1 TRBJ2-6 TRBV10-3 CATNRDSSGANVLTF TGTGCCACAAACCGGGACAGCTCTGGGGCCAACGTCCTGACTTTC
18 - - TRBJ2-6 TRBV7-9 CASTRVSALLSGANVLTF TGTGCCAGCACCCGGGTCAGCGCCCTCCTCTCTGGGGCCAACGTCCTGACTTTC
14 - - TRBJ1-2 TRBV10-2 CASSESLTTYGYTF TGCGCCAGCAGTGAGTCGCTGACGACCTATGGCTACACCTTC
14 - - TRBJ1-4 TRBV2 CASSLGISNEKLFF TGTGCCAGCAGTTTAGGGATCTCTAATGAAAAACTGTTTTTT
14 - TRBD1 TRBJ1-3 TRBV10-3 CASRDRTASNTIYF TGTGCCAGCAGGGACAGGACGGCGTCAAACACCATATATTTT
13 - - TRBJ1-1 TRBV29-1 CSVVQGSNTEAFF TGCAGCGTTGTGCAGGGTTCGAACACTGAAGCTTTCTTT